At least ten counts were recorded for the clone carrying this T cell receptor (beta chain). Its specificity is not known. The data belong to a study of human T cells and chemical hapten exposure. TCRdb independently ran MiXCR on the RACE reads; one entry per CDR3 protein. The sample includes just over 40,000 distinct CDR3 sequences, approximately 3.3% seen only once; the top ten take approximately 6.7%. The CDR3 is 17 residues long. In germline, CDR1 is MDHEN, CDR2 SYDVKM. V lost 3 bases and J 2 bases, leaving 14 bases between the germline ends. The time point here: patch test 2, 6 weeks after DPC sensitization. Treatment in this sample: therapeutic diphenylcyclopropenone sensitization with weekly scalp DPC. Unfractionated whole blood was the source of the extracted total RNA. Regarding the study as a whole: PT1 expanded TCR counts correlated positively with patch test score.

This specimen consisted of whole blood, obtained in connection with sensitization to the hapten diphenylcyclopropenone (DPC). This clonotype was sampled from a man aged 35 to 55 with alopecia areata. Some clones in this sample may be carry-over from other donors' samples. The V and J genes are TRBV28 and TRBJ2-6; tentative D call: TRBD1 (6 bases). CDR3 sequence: CASSFMQGLTGANVLTF. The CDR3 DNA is TGTGCCAGCAGTTTTATGCAGGGGCTAACTGGGGCCAACGTCCTGACTTTC.